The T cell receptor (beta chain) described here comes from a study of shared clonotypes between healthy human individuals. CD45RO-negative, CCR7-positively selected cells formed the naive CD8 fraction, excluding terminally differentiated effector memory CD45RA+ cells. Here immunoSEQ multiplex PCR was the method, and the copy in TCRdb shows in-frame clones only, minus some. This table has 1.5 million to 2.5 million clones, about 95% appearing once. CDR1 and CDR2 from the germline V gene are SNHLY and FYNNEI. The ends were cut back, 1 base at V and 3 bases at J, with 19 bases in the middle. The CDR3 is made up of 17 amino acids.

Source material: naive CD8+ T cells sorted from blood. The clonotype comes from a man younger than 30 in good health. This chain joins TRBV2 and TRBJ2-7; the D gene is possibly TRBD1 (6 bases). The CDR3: CASSEGLPAGAIYEQYF. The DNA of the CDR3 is TGTGCCAGCAGTGAAGGTCTCCCGGCAGGGGCCATCTACGAGCAGTACTTC.